Listed here are 23 T cell receptor beta chains from one sample, sequenced in a study of molecular identifiers for immune sequencing clone quantification. TCRdb called the PCR reads again in MiXCR, with one record for every CDR3 protein. The sample contains about 70,000 distinct CDR3 sequences, approximately 17% of which appear only once. The sequencing input was naive CD8+ T cells from blood, with Jurkat cell RNA spiked in. Noted subset: FACS-sorted CD8+CD4-CCR7+CD45RA+ naive T cells. All receptors derive from a human donor in good health. Some libraries in this study had Jurkat cell RNA spiked in.

The chain couples TRBV7-9 to TRBJ2-1, with 9 bases fitting TRBD1. The CDR3 runs to 14 residues. Looked up from germline, CDR1 is SEHNR and CDR2 is FQNEAQ (reference sequence). J was trimmed by 6 bases and V by 4 bases; bases with no gene match: 4. CDR3 nucleotide sequence: TGTGCCAGCAGCTCCGGGACAGGGAGCAATGAGCAGTTCTTC. Its translation is CASSSGTGSNEQFF.

This clonotype was recorded many times. The J gene is TRBJ2-4, the V gene TRBV10-3, with D perhaps TRBD1 (6 bases). This CDR3 comprises 15 residues. Germline CDR1 ENHRY, CDR2 SYGVKD. Trimming left V 3 bases short and J 0 bases short, with 9 bases between. CDR3 amino acids: CAISEGQLAKNIQYF. The CDR3 nucleotides read TGTGCCATCAGTGAAGGACAGCTAGCCAAAAACATTCAGTACTTC.

Notes on this clonotype: Given a much more abundant clone one base away, this may be a read error. This chain links TRBV14 with TRBJ1-4; D unresolved. CDR1 is SGHDN and CDR2 is FVKESK in the germline V gene. The CDR3 runs 18 residues. CDR3 residues: CAGSREIIGGVLNEKLFF. CDR3 bases: TGTGCCGGCAGCCGAGAGATAATCGGCGGGGTATTAAATGAAAAACTGTTTTTT.

This clonotype was counted between two and nine times. V is TRBV6-5 and J is TRBJ2-1; the D is unclear. The CDR3 loop spans 12 amino acids. CDR1 is MNHEY, CDR2 SVGAGI, per germline. The V and J ends lost 0 bases and 9 bases respectively, with 6 bases between them. CDR3 coding DNA: TGTGCCAGCAGTTACTCAGTCGGTGAGCAGTTCTTC. As protein: CASSYSVGEQFF.

The genes are TRBV27 and TRBJ2-4, with D tentatively TRBD2 (6 bases). The CDR3 extends over 14 amino acids. Per germline, CDR1 MNHEY and CDR2 SMNVEV (reference sequence). V dropped 7 bases and J dropped 5 bases, with 15 bases sitting between them. CDR3: CASTDVGGQNIQYF. For the CDR3, the DNA is TGTGCCAGCACCGACGTGGGGGGTCAAAACATTCAGTACTTC.

This clonotype was counted at least ten times. The chain carries TRBV29-1 and TRBJ2-7, with TRBD1 matching over 9 bases. This CDR3 has 13 residues. The germline CDR1 and CDR2 sequences are SQVTM and ANQGSEA. V lost 7 bases to trimming and J lost 5 bases; unmatched junction nucleotides: 9. For the CDR3, the DNA is TGCAGCGCGACCGGGACAGGGATGAACGAGCAGTACTTC. This gives the protein CSATGTGMNEQYF.

On this clonotype itself: Being one base from a much bigger clone, this may be a read error. The chain employs TRBV9 and TRBJ2-2, with a possible D match to TRBD1 (5 bases). Germline CDR1 SGDLS, CDR2 YYNGEE. The V and J ends lost 6 bases and 2 bases respectively, with 23 bases between them. The CDR3 is 18 amino acids. CDR3 nucleotides: TGTGCCAGCAACGCTGGCCCCTTCCAGGGTCAAAACACCGGGGAGCTGTTTTTT. Protein: CASNAGPFQGQNTGELFF.

The table lists this clonotype with many counts. This rearrangement joins TRBV27 to TRBJ2-6, with D uncertain. V gave up 1 base and J gave up 2 bases, with 3 bases separating them. Germline V gene lookup returns CDR1 MNHEY and CDR2 SMNVEV (reference sequence). The CDR3 has 14 residues. As DNA, the CDR3 is TGTGCCAGCAGTTTATTCGCTGGGGCCAACGTCCTGACTTTC. Translating it yields CASSLFAGANVLTF.

The CDR3 DNA is TGCGCCACCCTCCGATTAGCGGGAGGGGGTTCCTACGAGCAGTACTTC. Translation gives CATLRLAGGGSYEQYF. This chain joins TRBV10-2 and TRBJ2-7; 11 nucleotides match TRBD2. Germline values: CDR1 WSHSY, CDR2 SAAADI. The trim removed 10 bases at V and 1 base at J, leaving 12 bases unmatched. CDR3 length: 16 amino acids.

CDR3 bases: TGTGCCAGCAGCTTATTACCGGGTGAGCAGTTCTTC. It codes for CASSLLPGEQFF. The chain has TRBV7-9 and TRBJ2-1; unclear D gene. V gave up 2 bases and J gave up 9 bases, with 8 bases separating them. The CDR3 runs 12 residues. The germline V gene has CDR1 SEHNR and CDR2 FQNEAQ (reference sequence).

This clonotype appeared many times. The chain uses TRBV28 and TRBJ1-2; 11 nucleotides agree with TRBD1. Trimming removed 6 bases from V and 4 bases from J; junction bases left unmatched: 4. There are 14 residues in the CDR3. Per germline, CDR1 MDHEN and CDR2 SYDVKM. The CDR3: CASRGQGGVYGYTF. The CDR3 region has the DNA TGTGCCAGCAGGGGACAGGGGGGGGTCTATGGCTACACCTTC.

This clonotype was detected many times. The CDR3 nucleotides read TGCAGCGTTGAAGGCCCACAGGGAAGTTCTGGGGCCAACGTCCTGACTTTC. Translating gives CSVEGPQGSSGANVLTF. This chain joins TRBV29-1 and TRBJ2-6, with D maybe TRBD1 (6 bases). V was pared by 1 base and J by 1 base, with 14 bases between. The CDR3 extends over 17 amino acids. Germline loops: CDR1 SQVTM, CDR2 ANQGSEA.

Comment on this clonotype: A much larger clone sits a single nucleotide away, making a read error possible. This sequence joins TRBV6-1 and TRBJ1-4, with 11 bases identical to TRBD1. The germline CDR1 and CDR2 sequences are MNHNS and SASEGT. This CDR3 has 18 residues. V trimming: 4 bases; J trimming: 6 bases; junction bases outside the gene matches: 13. The CDR3 loop is CASSGRPYGGQGDEKLFF. CDR3 in DNA: TGTGCCAGCAGTGGAAGGCCATACGGGGGACAGGGGGATGAAAAACTGTTTTTT.

This clonotype was recorded at least ten times. This chain links TRBV7-9 with TRBJ2-7; 9 bases align to TRBD2. The germline V gene encodes CDR1 SEHNR and CDR2 FQNEAQ (reference sequence). J lost 0 bases, V lost 5 bases, and 8 bases had no gene match. CDR3 length equals 16 residues. Here the CDR3 DNA reads TGTGCCAGCAGCACTATAGCGGGGGAACACTCCTACGAGCAGTACTTC. Translating it yields CASSTIAGEHSYEQYF.

This clonotype was detected many times. The chain is built from TRBV3-1 and TRBJ2-7, with D unresolved. The CDR3 contains 14 residues. Germline CDR1 reads LGHDT; CDR2 reads YNNKEL (reference sequence). Trimming pared 1 base from V and 0 bases from J, leaving 7 bases between. Written as DNA, the CDR3 is TGTGCCAGCAGCCAAGGCTATATCTCCTACGAGCAGTACTTC. Translating gives CASSQGYISYEQYF.

The sample holds many counts of this clonotype. V gene TRBV11-1 combines with J gene TRBJ2-7; a weak D match, TRBD2 (6 bases). The CDR3 runs 15 residues. With 1 base removed from V and 6 bases from J, the gap between germline ends came to 16 bases. The germline CDR1 and CDR2 sequences are SGHAT and FQDESV (reference sequence). The CDR3 protein is CASSLGAGLALEQYF. In DNA form, the CDR3 reads TGTGCCAGCAGCTTAGGAGCGGGTTTGGCTCTCGAGCAGTACTTC.

This clonotype was detected many times. The rearrangement links TRBV27 to TRBJ2-7; D is perhaps TRBD2 (5 bases). The CDR3 consists of 15 residues. Trimming left V 1 base short and J 7 bases short, with 17 bases between. The germline V gene has CDR1 MNHEY and CDR2 SMNVEV (reference sequence). Here the CDR3 reads CASSLFGDYIGEQYF. The CDR3 DNA reads as TGTGCCAGCAGTTTATTTGGAGACTACATCGGGGAGCAGTACTTC.

This clonotype was found many times. CDR3 amino acids: CASSKQGTGGFQPQHF. The CDR3 DNA is TGTGCCAGCAGTAAGCAAGGGACAGGTGGTTTTCAGCCCCAGCATTTT. V and J are TRBV7-8 and TRBJ1-5; 8 bases agree with TRBD1. Germline lookup yields CDR1 SGHVS and CDR2 FQNEAQ. V lost 6 bases and J lost 6; bases outside the gene matches: 13. The CDR3 is 16 residues long.

This clonotype was counted many times. This rearrangement joins TRBV6-5 to TRBJ2-2; D is possibly TRBD2 (6 bases). Germline CDR1 is MNHEY and CDR2 is SVGAGI. The CDR3 is 17 amino acids. V lost 4 bases and J lost 4, with 19 bases in between. As DNA, the CDR3 is TGTGCCAGCAGTTTAGGACTACCCGGAGAGGGCACCGGGGAGCTGTTTTTT. It codes for CASSLGLPGEGTGELFF.

This clonotype was seen at least ten times. One end of the junction varies from germline; a read error may be responsible. The chain links TRBV20-1 to TRBJ1-2, with D hard to call. The CDR3 runs 13 residues. Germline V gene sequence: CDR1 DFQATT, CDR2 SNEGSKA (reference sequence). CDR3 DNA sequence: TGCAGTGCGAGAGACTATCCTAACTATGGCTACACCTTC. It codes for CSARDYPNYGYTF.

This clonotype was observed many times. V is TRBV6-6 and J is TRBJ2-1, with a weak D call TRBD2 (5 bases). The V gene lost 4 bases and the J gene lost 8 bases, with 18 bases spanning the gap. The CDR3 runs to 15 residues. Germline V gene lookup returns CDR1 MNHNY and CDR2 SVGAGI (reference sequence). Written as DNA, the CDR3 is TGTGCCAGCAGTTCGGGGATCCCCGGGCCCGATGAGCAGTTCTTC. This encodes CASSSGIPGPDEQFF.

Note on this clonotype: This sequence may be a read error, since a much larger clone differs from it by one base. The chain links TRBV4-1 to TRBJ2-5; no firm D call. Germline V gene data show CDR1 as MGHRA and CDR2 as YSYEKL. CDR3 length equals 13 residues. For the CDR3, the DNA is TGCGCCAGCAGCCCCCATAACCATGAGACCCAGTACTTC. Translating gives CASSPHNHETQYF.

This clonotype has at least ten counts. The chain employs TRBV4-3 and TRBJ2-7; TRBD2 is a possible D gene (6 bases). The CDR3 is 14 residues long. Germline CDR1 reads LGHNA; CDR2 reads YSLEER. V shed 0 bases and J shed 2 bases, with 8 bases lying between them. Here the CDR3 DNA reads TGCGCCAGCAGCCAAGATGCGGGGACCTACGAGCAGTACTTC. Protein: CASSQDAGTYEQYF.